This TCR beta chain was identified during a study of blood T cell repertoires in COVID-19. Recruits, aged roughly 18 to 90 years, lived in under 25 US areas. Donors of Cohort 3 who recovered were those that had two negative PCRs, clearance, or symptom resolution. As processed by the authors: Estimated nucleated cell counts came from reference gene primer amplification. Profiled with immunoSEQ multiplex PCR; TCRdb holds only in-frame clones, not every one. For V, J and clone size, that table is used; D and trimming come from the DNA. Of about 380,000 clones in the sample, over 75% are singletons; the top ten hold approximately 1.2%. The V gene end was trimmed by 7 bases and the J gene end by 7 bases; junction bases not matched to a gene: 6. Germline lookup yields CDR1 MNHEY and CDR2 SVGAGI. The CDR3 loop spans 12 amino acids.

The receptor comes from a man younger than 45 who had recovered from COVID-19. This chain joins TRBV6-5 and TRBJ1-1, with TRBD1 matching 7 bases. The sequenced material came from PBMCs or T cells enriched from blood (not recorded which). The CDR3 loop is CASTRPGGEAFF. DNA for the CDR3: TGTGCCAGCACTCGACCAGGGGGTGAAGCTTTCTTT.